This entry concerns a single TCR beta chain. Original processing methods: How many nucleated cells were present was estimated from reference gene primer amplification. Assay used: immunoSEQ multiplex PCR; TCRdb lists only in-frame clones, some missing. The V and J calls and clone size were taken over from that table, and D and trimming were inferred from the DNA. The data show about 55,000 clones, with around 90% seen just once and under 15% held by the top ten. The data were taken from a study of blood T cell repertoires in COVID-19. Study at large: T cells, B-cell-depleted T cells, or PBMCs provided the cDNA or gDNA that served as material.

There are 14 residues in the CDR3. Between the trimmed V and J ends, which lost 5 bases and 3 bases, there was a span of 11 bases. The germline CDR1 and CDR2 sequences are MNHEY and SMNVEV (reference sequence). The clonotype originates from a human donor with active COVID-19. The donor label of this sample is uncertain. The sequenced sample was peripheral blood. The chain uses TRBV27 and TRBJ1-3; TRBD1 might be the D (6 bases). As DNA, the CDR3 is TGTGCCAGCAGTGATACAGGGATTGGAAACACCATATATTTT. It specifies CASSDTGIGNTIYF.